This T cell receptor beta chain was recovered during a study of shared clonotypes between healthy human individuals. Measured with immunoSEQ multiplex PCR; TCRdb has only the in-frame clones, and not every one. The sample lists 800,000 or so clones, roughly 96% occurring once. V was cut by 4 bases and J by 10 bases, with 9 bases left in between. Germline V gives CDR1 SGDLS, CDR2 YYNGEE. This CDR3 region has 11 residues. CD45RO-negative, CCR7-selected cells formed the naive CD8 fraction, which excluded terminally differentiated effector memory CD45RA+ cells. Sequenced material: naive CD8+ T cells sorted from blood. The receptor was derived from a young man in good health. This chain joins TRBV9 and TRBJ2-1; D is unclear. The CDR3 here is CASSSSLEQFF. The CDR3 DNA sequence: TGTGCCAGCAGCTCAAGCTTAGAGCAGTTCTTC.